Sequencing of this T cell receptor (beta chain) was carried out in a study of CD8+ T cells in alopecia areata. The CDR3 covers 15 residues. V lost 4 bases to trimming and J lost 7 bases; unmatched junction nucleotides: 12. Germline V CDR1 and CDR2: SGHTS, YDEGEE. cDNA serving as the sequencing template came from extracted, reverse transcribed RNA. Clones were sequenced by immunoSEQ multiplex PCR, and TCRdb holds only the in-frame ones, with some missing. Of 100,000 to 130,000 clones detected, 45% to 60% appear once; the ten largest clones hold 23%. The V gene is TRBV5-8, the J gene TRBJ1-2; 8 bases fit TRBD1. This clonotype was sampled from a human donor with alopecia areata. Source material: NKG2D-low CD8+ T cells sorted from blood. CDR3 DNA sequence: TGTGCCAGCAGCGTACTCAGGGGGCCGGGGGCTGGCTACACCTTC. Protein: CASSVLRGPGAGYTF.